The clone carrying this T cell receptor (beta chain) was found many times. Trimming removed 6 bases from V and 4 bases from J; junction bases left unmatched: 8. Germline V CDR1 and CDR2: SQVTM, ANQGSEA. The CDR3 is 13 residues long. The data stem from a study of T cell repertoires in cytomegalovirus infection. About the study: Public TCR beta signatures marked donors with CMV infection and the matching HLA.

In TCRdb, the reads were re-called with MiXCR into one record per CDR3 protein. The sample carries around 250,000 distinct CDR3 sequences, about 18% recorded once. The rearrangement uses TRBV29-1 and TRBJ1-1; 7 bases map to TRBD1. The sequence was obtained from a human donor in good health (CMV status not recorded). Some clones in this sample may be carry-over from other donors' samples. The sequenced sample consisted of CD8+ T cells from PBMCs. The CDR3 sequence: CSVPTGVGTEAFF. The DNA of the CDR3 is TGCAGCGTACCTACAGGGGTCGGCACTGAAGCTTTCTTT.